This record covers a single TCR beta chain. Its antigen target is currently unknown. Base qualities are not provided; no much larger clone lies one nucleotide away. CD8 naive samples consisted of CD45RO-negative cells that were positively selected for CCR7, yielding a CD45RA+CCR7+ population without TemRA cells. The donors were healthy, HIV-negative adults with no recently reported acute infections or vaccinations. Every donor was a Caucasian adult residing in Nashville, Tennessee, USA. Blood was collected by leukapheresis, and PBMCs were isolated by Ficoll-Histopaque density gradient centrifugation and then cryopreserved in liquid nitrogen vapor phase. Purity and quantity of every magnetically sorted T cell population were checked by analytical flow cytometry. Genomic DNA was isolated from each sorted fraction and quantified by UV absorbance on a Nanodrop 2000c. This entry comes from a study of shared clonotypes between healthy human individuals (TCRdb year 2020). In the study overall: The cohort included a few men and a couple of women between 18 and 49 years of age. Leukapheresis yielded between about 0.9 and 8.9 billion PBMCs per donor. Per donor, three plates each were used for CD4 naive and CD4 memory, two for CD8 naive, and one for CD8 memory. Blood TCR repertoires of about five healthy adults were deeply sequenced to estimate repertoire size and the extent of clonotype sharing between individuals. To increase sequencing depth and limit assay-specific biases, different laboratories used diverse techniques to prepare libraries and sequence TCR repertoires.

TCR CDR3 regions were amplified from genomic DNA by multiplex PCR using the deep immunoSEQ assay. Genomic DNA extracted from each cell subset was distributed evenly over all wells of several immunoSEQ 96-well plates, and each plate served as one replicate. For sorted subsets, each replicate PCR was loaded with about 200 ng genomic DNA, equivalent to some 31,000 T cell genomes. Purified libraries were quantified with a Qubit 3.0 fluorometer, sized on a Bioanalyzer 2100, and re-quantified with the KAPA Library Quantification kit. Every immunoSEQ 96-well plate was sequenced on a dedicated single-read 150-cycle Illumina NextSeq 550 flow cell. Turning to the authors' computational methods: The immunoSEQ output contained only junctional sequences without quality scores, so filtering could not match that applied to full-length reads. Sequences were annotated with PyIR, a Python wrapper for IgBLAST v1.9, and V/J genes and CDR3 were assigned using IMGT germline references. Reads were removed for weak V/J assignments (E-value above 1e-6), missing CDR3, stop codons, out-of-frame junctions, or ambiguous translated residues. V3J clonotypes were defined as sequences sharing the same inferred V gene, J gene, and CDR3 amino acid sequence. Percentage overlap between repertoires was computed as shared unique clonotypes divided by the size of the smaller repertoire. Repertoire richness was assessed with RTK rarefaction, the Chao1 estimator, and Recon v2.1 estimates of unobserved clonotypes. OLGA was used to compute generation probabilities for all TCRbeta clonotypes that the gDNA method yielded from several donors. TCRdb took this table from immuneACCESS and kept in-frame rearrangements with V and J called. Such tables lack part of the clones; where checked against another copy, unresolved V genes explain under half of the gap, and the rest is unexplained. The V and J calls and clone size come from that table; D and trimming were worked out from the DNA. Counted in this sample were just over 2,000,000 clones; approximately 94% of them appeared once. About 1.1% of the sample comes from the top ten.

General study outcomes and caveats: Sampling was restricted to blood, and TCR repertoires in tissue are likely to differ from TCR repertoires in blood. Incomplete sequencing was indicated by rarefaction of sorted-subset datasets, despite the large sequencing depth. Naive subsets generally had larger estimated clonotype richness than memory subsets did. About 4.5% of naive CD4, 3% to 3.5% of naive CD8, 2.3% of memory CD4, and 0.4% of memory CD8 clonotypes were shared across several donors. Pairwise subsampling led to the expectation that sequencing depth would affect the degree of clonotype sharing among donors. The small number of donors limited the genetic and exposure-history diversity represented. Compared with non-shared clonotypes, the clonotypes found in all four sorted-subset donors had higher generation probabilities.

Cut back by 0 bases and 5 bases, the V and J ends lie 20 bases apart. Measured from the cysteine to the phenylalanine, the CDR3 is 17 residues long. Of the read, only the CDR3 DNA is kept; its 51 bases are in frame from base 1. From the germline V gene, CDR1 is LGHNA and CDR2 is YSLEER. This chain is built from TRBV4-3 and TRBJ2-7; TRBD2 is a possible D gene, resting on 5 matching bases. The sample taken for sequencing was naive CD8+ T cells sorted from blood. The cell subset or site label, read with the paper, signifies: CD45RA+CCR7+. The receptor comes from a young man in good health. The CDR3: CASSQEWRTSRRNEQYF. The sequenced DNA is TGCGCCAGCAGCCAAGAGTGGAGGACGTCCCGGAGGAACGAGCAGTACTTC.